One sample yielded the 21 T cell receptor beta chains listed below, sequenced in a study of cytomegalovirus exposure and HLA in healthy donors. PCR involved 60 Vbeta and 13 Jbeta primers. Method: immunoSEQ multiplex PCR; TCRdb's copy keeps in-frame clones and lacks some. The table lists around 150,000 clones, around 72% of them singletons. Source material: PBMCs. These receptors all come from a man between 35 and 55 years old in good health and CMV-seronegative.

The chain links TRBV5-4 to TRBJ1-4; D may be TRBD1 (6 bases). Germline CDR1 reads SGHNT; CDR2 reads YYREEE (reference sequence). The ends were cut back, 4 bases at V and 6 bases at J, with 13 bases in the middle. This CDR3 is 14 amino acids long. The DNA for the CDR3 is TGTGCCAGCAGCCCCAACAGGGTGGATGAAAAACTGTTTTTT. Translating gives CASSPNRVDEKLFF.

The gene calls are TRBV4-3 and TRBJ1-1; a weak D match, TRBD1 (5 bases). Germline V gene lookup returns CDR1 LGHNA and CDR2 YSLEER. The CDR3 extends over 13 amino acids. The germline V and J ends were trimmed by 6 bases and 0 bases, with 8 bases remaining between them. CDR3 residues: CASSGALNTEAFF. The CDR3, as DNA: TGCGCCAGCAGTGGGGCCCTGAACACTGAAGCTTTCTTT.

Worth noting for this clone: At one boundary the junction diverges from the germline segment, which might be a read error. The chain combines TRBV6-1 with TRBJ1-6, with 9 bases that match TRBD1. CDR1 MNHNS and CDR2 SASEGT come from the germline V gene. The CDR3 totals 14 residues. This CDR3 is CASSAQGARSPLNF. In DNA, the CDR3 is TGTGCCAGCAGCGCACAGGGGGCACGGTCACCCCTCAACTTT.

This CDR3 reads CASSPGGGRALQETQYF. CDR3 coding DNA: TGCGCCAGCAGCCCCGGAGGTGGGAGGGCCCTCCAAGAGACCCAGTACTTC. V gene TRBV5-1 combines with J gene TRBJ2-5; 7 bases map to TRBD2. The CDR3 sequence is 17 residues long. The germline gives CDR1 SGHRS, CDR2 YFSETQ. With V trimmed by 4 bases and J by 1 base, 13 bases remained unmatched.

The sample holds one count of this clone. J is TRBJ2-7 and V is TRBV28; D ambiguous. The germline V and J ends were trimmed by 6 bases and 0 bases, with 12 bases remaining between them. The CDR3 is 14 amino acids. Germline CDR1 and CDR2: MDHEN and SYDVKM. The chain's CDR3 is CASRQVTSSYEQYF. CDR3 in DNA: TGTGCCAGCAGGCAGGTCACCAGCTCCTACGAGCAGTACTTC.

V is TRBV6-1 and J is TRBJ2-7; 13 bases agree with TRBD2. Per germline, CDR1 MNHNS and CDR2 SASEGT. Trimming removed 8 bases from V and 3 bases from J; junction bases left unmatched: 1. The CDR3 length is 13 residues. In nucleotides, the CDR3 is TGTGCCAGCGGACTAGCGGGAGTCTACGAGCAGTACTTC. Translated, it gives CASGLAGVYEQYF.

There are a few counts of this clone. The chain combines TRBV6-1 with TRBJ1-6; TRBD1 is a possible D gene (5 bases). CDR3 length equals 13 residues. Trimming took 7 bases from V and 11 from J, leaving 15 bases between them. The germline CDR1 and CDR2 sequences are MNHNS and SASEGT. The DNA of the CDR3 is TGTGCCAGCAATGGGGGGATCACGGCACCCCTCCACTTT. Translated, it gives CASNGGITAPLHF.

This clone was recorded a few times. This rearrangement joins TRBV28 to TRBJ1-5; 7 bases line up with TRBD1. With V trimmed by 6 bases and J by 5 bases, 7 bases remained unmatched. Per germline, CDR1 MDHEN and CDR2 SYDVKM. The CDR3 sequence is 14 residues long. CDR3 in amino acids: CASREGTVYQPQHF. The CDR3 DNA reads as TGTGCCAGCAGGGAGGGGACAGTTTATCAGCCCCAGCATTTT.

This clone turned up a few times. The chain is built from TRBV5-6 and TRBJ2-5, with TRBD2 matching over 9 bases. The J segment lost 1 base and the V segment lost 0 bases, leaving 4 bases of the junction unmatched. The length of the CDR3 is 16 residues. Germline-derived CDR1 and CDR2 are SGHDT and YYEEEE. The CDR3 DNA reads TGTGCCAGCAGCTTGGAGGTAGCGGGAGCCCAAGAGACCCAGTACTTC. Translation: CASSLEVAGAQETQYF.

This rearrangement joins TRBV21-1 to TRBJ1-1; the D call TRBD1 from the table was never checked on the DNA. TRBV21-1 corresponds to a pseudogene. The CDR3 is made up of 15 amino acids. CDR3 DNA: TGTGCCAGCAGCAAGGGCAGGGGGCAGGACACTGAAGCTTTCTTT. This codes for CASSKGRGQDTEAFF.

V usage is TRBV6-1 and J usage is TRBJ2-1, with TRBD1 as a possible D gene (6 bases). With 6 bases removed from V and 6 bases from J, the gap between germline ends came to 18 bases. The CDR3 is 15 residues long. Germline CDR1 reads MNHNS; CDR2 reads SASEGT. CDR3 in amino acids: CASSQGWGPGNEQFF. In DNA, the CDR3 is TGTGCCAGCAGCCAAGGGTGGGGGCCCGGCAATGAGCAGTTCTTC.

As concerns this clone: Relative to the germline gene, one junction end is altered; a read error may explain this. This chain links TRBV6-6 with TRBJ1-5, with 9 bases that match TRBD1. This CDR3 has 14 amino acids. Germline V gene data show CDR1 as MNHNY and CDR2 as SVGAGI (reference sequence). This CDR3 reads CASSKQGANQPQNF. The DNA of the CDR3 is TGTGCCAGCAGTAAACAGGGGGCGAATCAGCCCCAGAATTTT.

The chain couples TRBV6-1 to TRBJ2-7, with a tentative D call TRBD1 (6 bases). The CDR3 extends over 14 amino acids. Germline V gene data show CDR1 as MNHNS and CDR2 as SASEGT. V lost 3 bases, J lost 0 bases, and 9 bases lay in between. CDR3: CASSDRDNSYEQYF. The CDR3 DNA reads TGTGCCAGCAGTGACCGGGACAACTCCTACGAGCAGTACTTC.

This clone occurred once. The chain has TRBV5-6 and TRBJ1-6; 7 nucleotides line up with TRBD1. Germline values: CDR1 SGHDT, CDR2 YYEEEE. The CDR3 extends over 17 amino acids. Losses at the gene ends were 3 bases for V and 6 bases for J; bases not matched to a gene: 12. CDR3: CASSYGSPGQTNSPLHF. The DNA for the CDR3 is TGTGCCAGCAGCTACGGTTCACCGGGACAGACTAATTCACCCCTCCACTTT.

CDR3 nucleotides: TGTGCCAGCAGTTTTAACACAGGGTCCTATGGCTACACCTTC. Its translation is CASSFNTGSYGYTF. The rearrangement joins TRBV27 to TRBJ1-2; the D gene is possibly TRBD1 (6 bases). Germline CDR1 and CDR2: MNHEY and SMNVEV (reference sequence). The V end lost 3 bases, the J end lost 4 bases, and 12 bases lay between the germline ends. The CDR3 length is 14 residues.

The V call is TRBV10-2, the J call TRBJ2-3; TRBD2 aligns across 8 bases. The J segment lost 4 bases and the V segment lost 0 bases, leaving 3 bases of the junction unmatched. The CDR3 loop spans 15 amino acids. CDR1 and CDR2 (germline): WSHSY, SAAADI. The DNA for the CDR3 is TGCGCCAGCAGTGAGTCCCTAGCGGGTTCAGATACGCAGTATTTT. Translating it yields CASSESLAGSDTQYF.

About this clone itself: The germline gene is not matched at one end of the junction; a read error may be the cause. The V gene is TRBV5-5, the J gene TRBJ1-2; tentative D call: TRBD1 (6 bases). There are 14 residues in the CDR3. Per the germline V gene, CDR1 is SGHKS and CDR2 is YYEKEE (reference sequence). The CDR3 reads CASSFRQDQAFPHF. The DNA for the CDR3 is TGTGCCAGCAGCTTTAGACAGGACCAGGCCTTTCCCCACTTC.

As to this clone: This CDR3 is also generated by other DNA sequences in the sample. J is TRBJ2-7 and V is TRBV5-1, with 11 bases that match TRBD2. The trim removed 0 bases at V and 3 bases at J, leaving 2 bases unmatched. CDR3 length: 15 amino acids. Germline-derived CDR1 and CDR2 are SGHRS and YFSETQ. CDR3 region: CASSLGTSGLYEQYF. The DNA for the CDR3 is TGCGCCAGCAGCTTGGGGACTAGCGGGCTCTACGAGCAGTACTTC. The full variable domain, in which reference TRBV5-1 and TRBJ2-7 provide the parts outside the CDR3, is KAGVTQTPRYLIKTRGQQVTLSCSPISGHRSVSWYQQTPGQGLQFLFEYFSETQRNKGNFPGRFSGRQFSNSRSEMNVSTLELGDSALYLCASSLGTSGLYEQYFGPGTRLTVT.

This chain joins TRBV6-5 and TRBJ1-4; possible D gene TRBD1, 6 bases. This CDR3 is built from 13 residues. From germline, CDR1 is MNHEY and CDR2 SVGAGI. Trimming removed 4 bases at V and 7 bases at J, with 10 bases between. CDR3: CASSLQGGEKLFF. In nucleotides, the CDR3 is TGTGCCAGCAGTTTACAGGGCGGTGAAAAACTGTTTTTT.

This clone was picked up a small number of times. This chain joins TRBV11-2 and TRBJ2-7; no clear D. Germline V gives CDR1 SGHAT, CDR2 FQNNGV. The CDR3 runs 14 residues. V shed 1 base and J shed 6 bases, with 13 bases lying between them. CDR3 in DNA: TGTGCCAGCAGCTTAGCAGACATGCACGCCGAGCAGTACTTC. Amino acid sequence: CASSLADMHAEQYF.

This chain links TRBV7-6 with TRBJ1-4; TRBD1 aligns across 9 bases. After removal of 5 bases from V and 7 bases from J, the junction contained 8 bases not matched to a gene. Germline loops: CDR1 SGHVS, CDR2 FNYEAQ. The CDR3 runs to 15 residues. CDR3 DNA sequence: TGTGCCAGCAGCAAAACAGGGGGCTCTGGTGAAAAACTGTTTTTT. Encoded protein: CASSKTGGSGEKLFF.